One sample yielded the 9 T cell receptor beta chains listed below, sequenced in a study of OX40 agonist ivuxolimab in advanced cancers. The method was immunoSEQ multiplex PCR; TCRdb's version includes in-frame clones alone and lacks a portion of them. The table lists 87,000 or so clones, 70% to 85% of them singletons, with 3% to 4% in the top ten. The sample was CD4+ or CD8+ T cells sorted from blood, taken in a trial of the OX40 agonist ivuxolimab. The source of these receptors is an adult with an advanced solid tumor such as melanoma, head and neck, liver or kidney cancer.

The chain couples TRBV2 to TRBJ2-5, with D unclear. Trimming cost V 6 bases and J 4 bases, with 15 bases left between them. Germline V gene sequence: CDR1 SNHLY, CDR2 FYNNEI. CDR3 length: 14 residues. This CDR3 reads CASSPRSSRETQYF. In DNA, the CDR3 is TGTGCCAGCAGCCCCCGCAGTAGCAGAGAGACCCAGTACTTC.

The chain carries TRBV28 and TRBJ2-2, with TRBD1 matching 8 bases. The junction had 7 bases not matched to a gene; V was cut back by 6 bases and J by 4 bases. The CDR3 contains 15 residues. The germline V gene has CDR1 MDHEN and CDR2 SYDVKM. CDR3 sequence reads: CASRRPGQVTGELFF. The CDR3 DNA reads as TGTGCCAGCAGGAGACCGGGACAGGTCACCGGGGAGCTGTTTTTT.

This rearrangement joins TRBV18 to TRBJ2-7; 12 positions agree with TRBD1. Germline values: CDR1 KGHSH, CDR2 LQKENI. V lost 2 bases, J lost 9 bases, and 8 bases stayed unmatched. This CDR3 has 15 amino acids. CDR3 protein: CASSPSGTGGAGQYF. CDR3 nucleotides: TGTGCCAGCTCACCATCCGGGACAGGGGGCGCAGGGCAGTACTTC.

V usage is TRBV7-2 and J usage is TRBJ2-7; D not certain. V lost 2 bases and J 6 bases, leaving 11 bases between the germline ends. CDR1 SGHTA and CDR2 FQGNSA come from the germline V gene. CDR3 length: 13 residues. The CDR3 loop reads CASSLSFSGEQYF. The DNA for the CDR3 is TGTGCCAGCAGCTTAAGTTTTTCGGGCGAGCAGTACTTC. Full variable domain (outside the CDR3, taken from reference TRBV7-2 and TRBJ2-7): GAGVSQSPSNKVTEKGKDVELRCDPISGHTALYWYRQSLGQGLEFLIYFQGNSAPDKSGLPSDRFSAERTGGSVSTLTIQRTQQEDSAVYLCASSLSFSGEQYFGPGTRLTVT.

V usage is TRBV28 and J usage is TRBJ2-1; possible D gene TRBD2, 6 bases. The CDR3 loop spans 13 amino acids. Germline loops: CDR1 MDHEN, CDR2 SYDVKM. V was clipped by 7 bases and J by 7 bases, with 14 bases between them. This CDR3 is CASTLTSLNEQFF. CDR3 DNA: TGTGCCAGCACCCTGACTAGTTTAAATGAGCAGTTCTTC.

The J gene is TRBJ1-5, the V gene TRBV2; TRBD1 is a possible D gene (5 bases). Germline-derived CDR1 and CDR2 are SNHLY and FYNNEI. The CDR3 consists of 15 residues. V gave up 6 bases and J gave up 4 bases, with 16 bases separating them. The CDR3 loop reads CASRGKGIGNQPQHF. CDR3 nucleotides: TGTGCCAGCAGGGGGAAGGGGATAGGGAATCAGCCCCAGCATTTT.

This clone was counted a single time. The chain recombines TRBV6-4 with TRBJ2-3; D is perhaps TRBD1 or TRBD2 (6 bases each). V dropped 0 bases and J dropped 10 bases, with 11 bases sitting between them. The germline V gene has CDR1 MRHNA and CDR2 SNTAGT. The CDR3 is made up of 13 amino acids. CDR3 nucleotide sequence: TGTGCCAGCAGTGACTCTTTGGGGGGCGCGCAGTATTTT. Protein sequence: CASSDSLGGAQYF.

This clone is a singleton in its sample. The chain links TRBV9 to TRBJ2-2; D is undetermined. The germline V gene encodes CDR1 SGDLS and CDR2 YYNGEE. V was shortened by 3 bases and J by 5 bases, with 20 bases between the two germline ends. The CDR3 has 17 amino acids. The CDR3 reads CASSALIDPPATGELFF. CDR3 coding DNA: TGTGCCAGCAGCGCCCTCATCGATCCCCCCGCTACCGGGGAGCTGTTTTTT.

In its sample, this clone ranks as medium-sized. The chain has TRBV25-1 and TRBJ1-2; D unclear. CDR3 length: 14 residues. The V gene lost 3 bases and the J gene lost 2 bases, with 10 bases spanning the gap. Germline CDR1 MGHDK, CDR2 SYGVNS. The CDR3 is CASSDIGSNYGYTF. Written as DNA, the CDR3 is TGTGCCAGCAGTGATATCGGGTCCAACTATGGCTACACCTTC.